These 4 T cell receptor beta chains were all obtained from the same sample, sequenced in a study of blood T cell repertoires in COVID-19. The method was immunoSEQ multiplex PCR; TCRdb's version includes in-frame clones alone and lacks a portion of them. Among 110,000 to 150,000 clones listed, 70% to 85% were seen once. Material: peripheral blood. Receptors originate from a man in his 60s with acute or convalescent COVID-19.

This chain connects TRBV5-6 to TRBJ1-2; 7 bases are a match to TRBD1. Germline V CDR1 and CDR2: SGHDT, YYEEEE. CDR3 size: 14 residues. The junction had 6 bases not matched to a gene; V was cut back by 4 bases and J by 3 bases. The chain's CDR3 is CASSPRGRDYGYTF. The CDR3 nucleotides are TGTGCCAGCAGCCCTAGGGGGCGCGACTATGGCTACACCTTC.

This clone was observed at least ten times. The rearrangement joins TRBV5-5 to TRBJ1-2, with 8 bases lining up with TRBD1. The CDR3 contains 13 residues. The germline V gene encodes CDR1 SGHKS and CDR2 YYEKEE (reference sequence). With 4 bases clipped from V and 5 bases from J, the junction kept 4 bases outside the gene matches. The CDR3, as DNA: TGTGCCAGCAGCCTCCAGGGGGCGTATGGCTACACCTTC. As protein: CASSLQGAYGYTF.

This chain joins TRBV28 and TRBJ1-4; 9 bases map to TRBD1. Germline CDR1 is MDHEN and CDR2 is SYDVKM. This CDR3 contains 15 residues. The ends lost 5 bases at V and 5 bases at J; junction bases unmatched: 6. The CDR3 reads CASSRGGTGNEKLFF. The CDR3 nucleotides are TGTGCCAGCAGTAGGGGTGGGACAGGGAATGAAAAACTGTTTTTT.

The chain couples TRBV11-2 to TRBJ2-5; TRBD2 matches 13 bases. V shed 5 bases, J shed 7 bases, and the junction held 10 bases outside the gene matches. This CDR3 region has 16 residues. The germline CDR1 and CDR2 sequences are SGHAT and FQNNGV. The CDR3 DNA is TGTGCCAGCAGCCCCTGGACTAGCGGGAGTGTCGGGACCCAGTACTTC. As protein: CASSPWTSGSVGTQYF. The variable domain in full, completed from reference TRBV11-2 and TRBJ2-5, reads EAGVAQSPRYKIIEKRQSVAFWCNPISGHATLYWYQQILGQGPKLLIQFQNNGVVDDSQLPKDRFSAERLKGVDSTLKIQPAKLEDSAVYLCASSPWTSGSVGTQYFGPGTRLLVL.